This T cell receptor beta chain was observed in a study of OX40 agonist ivuxolimab in advanced cancers. Study at large: As their treatment, patients were administered ivuxolimab, an agonistic anti-OX40 (CD134) antibody. A male proportion of about 86% was recorded, with mean age around 62 years and range roughly 20 to 90.

Sequenced by immunoSEQ multiplex PCR; TCRdb stores in-frame clones only, minus some. The sample yields 70,000 to 90,000 clones, about 84% seen once. This clone was observed a few times. The receptor's source is an adult with an advanced solid tumor such as melanoma, head and neck, liver or kidney cancer. The material was CD4+ or CD8+ T cells sorted from blood, obtained in a trial of the OX40 agonist ivuxolimab.

In DNA form, the CDR3 reads TGTGCCTGGAGTTTGCGGGTAGATCAGCCCCAGCATTTT. Its protein is CAWSLRVDQPQHF. V gene TRBV30 combines with J gene TRBJ1-5; D is unclear. CDR3 length: 13 amino acids. V was trimmed by 2 bases and J by 5 bases, leaving 10 bases between them. Germline V gene lookup returns CDR1 GTSNPN and CDR2 SVGIG (reference sequence).